The entry that follows covers one TCR beta chain sequence. The target of this receptor is not known. No qualities accompany the bases; no much larger clone lies one base away. The data stem from a study of blood T cells in healthy people across ages (dated by TCRdb to between 2014 and 2016). Context from the whole study: In model experiments, template switching captured about one uniquely barcoded TCR beta cDNA molecule for every two T cells. To track age-related changes in TCR beta repertoire diversity, the study relied on deep sequencing normalized with unique cDNA molecular identifiers. Four age groups were formed from the donors: young (average around 15 years), middle-aged (approximately 42), aged (roughly 56) and long-lived (82). To avoid experimental bias, donors of different ages were spread randomly across the sequencing lanes. Using the same blood draw, the study looked at two additional independent replicas of 1 million unique cDNA reads for two donors, one aged 18 to 30 and the other aged 80 or older. Overall results and qualifications from the work: Estimates of total diversity based on one million sequenced T cells were considered lower bounds and underestimates. Donor CMV infection status was unknown, potentially confounding age-related changes in expanded clonotypes. As age increased, observed TCR beta diversity per million T cells dropped in a roughly linear way, and a significant reduction was already evident by age roughly 40. Observed TCR beta diversity correlated strongly with the percentage of naive T cells measured by flow cytometry. Bulk unsorted PBMC profiling prevented conclusive comparison of naive and antigen-experienced compartments. The long-lived group showed more naive CD4+ T cells, fewer expanded clones and increased TCR diversity than the aged group, suggesting age selection.

Libraries were constructed by 5' RACE. The sequencer listed for this sample is Illumina HiSeq 2500. A second about 7 to 12 cycle PCR used a sample-barcoded 5' primer and a J-beta primer mix. A unique molecular identifier was introduced onto each TCR beta cDNA molecule by a template-switch 5' adaptor carrying 12 random nucleotides. At least 2.5 million CDR3-containing paired-end reads were obtained from each sample. The Mint cDNA synthesis kit, primed by a TRBC-specific oligonucleotide, was used to synthesize first-strand cDNA from all RNA. Following uracil-DNA glycosylase treatment, all cDNA underwent a first 18-cycle PCR with the universal primers M1SS and BC2_uni_R. On the study's bioinformatics: Each sample was normalized by randomly selecting 1 million high-quality reads, each carrying a distinct molecular identifier. Reads with shared molecular identifiers were discarded instead of being binned into consensus sequences. MiTCR, set to a Q25 quality threshold and the strictest error-elimination algorithm, was used for CDR3 identification, clonotype clustering and error correction. A nonparametric unseen species model with Euler transformation was used to estimate lower-bound total TCR beta diversity. Clones were called with MiXCR by TCRdb after fastp trimmed the public reads at Q25, and only in-frame beta chains were retained. Rows are combined by CDR3 protein, so each entry shows the most common genes and DNA. For this entry, the V and J calls and clone size follow TCRdb and not the study's own pipeline. Across this sample there are hundreds of thousands of distinct CDR3 sequences, with roughly 64% seen only once. The ten largest clonotypes hold approximately 23% of the sample.

Donors were a few dozen systemically healthy Caucasian individuals from Russia aged 6 to 90 years. Approximately 10 milliliters of peripheral blood were collected from each donor into EDTA-treated Vacutainer tubes. Ficoll-Paque density-gradient centrifugation was used to isolate PBMCs, with at least 7 million per sample. Total RNA was extracted from PBMCs with Trizol reagent, with at least 5 micrograms obtained per sample. Naive CD45RAhigh/CD27high T cell percentages were measured by flow cytometry on a PBMC aliquot from every donor. The germline V gene (reference sequence) gives CDR1 as DFQATT and CDR2 as SNEGSKA. Spanning cysteine to phenylalanine, the CDR3 consists of 14 amino acids. Only CDR3 DNA remains: 42 bases, in frame from the first base. Compared with germline, V lacks 4 bases and J lacks 2 bases; bases without a gene match: 4.

The specimen sequenced was blood. Here the chain combines TRBV20-1 and TRBJ1-5, with TRBD1 matching 8 junction bases. The clonotype was recovered from a man aged 25 to 40 in good health. The nucleotide sequence is TGCAGTGCTATGGGACAGGAGGGCAATCAGCCCCAGCATTTT. Its product reads: CSAMGQEGNQPQHF.